This T cell receptor beta chain stems from a study of shared clonotypes between healthy human individuals. CD45RO-negative CD8 cells positively selected for CCR7 made up the naive population, which excluded terminally differentiated effector memory CD45RA+ cells. Only in-frame clones appear in the TCRdb table, and some are missing; sequencing was by immunoSEQ multiplex PCR. The sample has 700,000 to 950,000 clones, just over 95% seen once. This clone was detected only once. The antigen is not known. Germline CDR1 is SGHNT and CDR2 is YYREEE (reference sequence). V lost 4 bases, J lost 2 bases, and 7 bases stayed unmatched. The length of the CDR3 is 16 residues. Study-wide points: Clonotypes not shared had lower generation probabilities than those common to all four donors.

Sequenced: naive CD8+ T cells sorted from blood. The gene calls are TRBV5-4 and TRBJ2-3; TRBD2 matches at 10 bases. This receptor was taken from a man aged 25-40 years in good health. CDR3 coding DNA: TGTGCCAGCAGCCCTCCAGCGGGAGGGATCACAGATACGCAGTATTTT. Residues: CASSPPAGGITDTQYF.